This TCR beta chain comes out of a study of cytomegalovirus exposure and HLA in healthy donors. Study-wide background: Unique TCRs numbering about 85 million, obtained from HLA-typed donors, made up an early data release. Study-wide results and limits: It emerged from a later analysis that several of the most significant clusters appeared to be linked to common viral pathogens. TRBV6-2, TRBV6-3 and some other V segments were unresolvable in 87-base-pair reads.

The PCR made use of 60 Vbeta and 13 Jbeta primers. The method was immunoSEQ multiplex PCR; TCRdb's version includes in-frame clones alone and lacks a portion of them. The table shows about 50,000 clones, with roughly 73% occurring only once. The CDR3 has 11 amino acids. The ends lost 4 bases at V and 7 bases at J; junction bases unmatched: 0. Per the germline V gene, CDR1 is SNHLY and CDR2 is FYNNEI. At the time of sampling, donors were nominally healthy, though unrecorded immune exposures were likely. As for this clone: Antigen unknown.

The sequence was collected from a woman in her thirties or forties in good health and CMV-seropositive. The rearrangement uses TRBV2 and TRBJ2-5; 7 bases match TRBD2. Material for sequencing was PBMCs. The CDR3 loop is CASSAGGTQYF. The CDR3 nucleotides read TGTGCCAGCAGTGCGGGGGGGACCCAGTACTTC.